The T cell receptor beta chain described here comes from a study of cytomegalovirus exposure and HLA in healthy donors. Study details: The same platform used for the approximately 670 first-cohort repertoires was also used for the 120 or so validation repertoires, as a later analysis reported. Study-level findings and limits: Cytomegalovirus-associated TCR beta chains were listed, numbering 150 to 200. Most TCR sequences were rare, but some public TCRs occurred in many donors.

Concerning this clone itself: Its matching antigen is unknown. The junction shows a germline mismatch at one end, possibly a read error.

CDR1 is SNHLY and CDR2 is FYNNEI in the germline V gene. The CDR3 consists of 14 residues. Sequenced by immunoSEQ multiplex PCR; TCRdb stores in-frame clones only, minus some. The sample lists around 150,000 clones; 75% to 90% were seen once. Input material: PBMCs. The chain recombines TRBV2 with TRBJ1-2; D call uncertain. The sequence derives from a woman younger than 30 in good health and CMV-seronegative. The CDR3: CASSQTGSNYGYAF. The CDR3 bases are TGTGCCAGCAGTCAAACGGGGAGTAACTATGGCTACGCCTTC.